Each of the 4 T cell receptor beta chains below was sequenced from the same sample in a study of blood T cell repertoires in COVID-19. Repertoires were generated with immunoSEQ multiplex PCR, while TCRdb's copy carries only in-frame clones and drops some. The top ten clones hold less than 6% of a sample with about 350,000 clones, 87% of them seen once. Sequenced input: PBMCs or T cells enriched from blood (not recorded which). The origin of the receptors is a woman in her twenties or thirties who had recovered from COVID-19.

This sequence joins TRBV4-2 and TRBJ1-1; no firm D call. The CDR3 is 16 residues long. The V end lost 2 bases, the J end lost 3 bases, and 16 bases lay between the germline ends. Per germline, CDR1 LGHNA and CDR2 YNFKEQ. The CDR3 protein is CASSQYAGGWDTEAFF. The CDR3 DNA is TGTGCCAGCAGCCAATATGCGGGAGGATGGGACACTGAAGCTTTCTTT.

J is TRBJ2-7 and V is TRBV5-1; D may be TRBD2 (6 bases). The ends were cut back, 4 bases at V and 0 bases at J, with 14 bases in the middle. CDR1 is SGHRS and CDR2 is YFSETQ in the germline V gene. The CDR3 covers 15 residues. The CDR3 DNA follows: TGCGCCAGCAGCCTCAACCGGGACTCCTCCTACGAGCAGTACTTC. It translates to CASSLNRDSSYEQYF.

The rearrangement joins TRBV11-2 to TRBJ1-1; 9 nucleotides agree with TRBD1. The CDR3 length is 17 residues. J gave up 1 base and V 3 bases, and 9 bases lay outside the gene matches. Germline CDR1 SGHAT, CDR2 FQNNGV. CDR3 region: CASSFRPTGGRNTEAFF. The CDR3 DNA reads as TGTGCCAGCAGCTTCCGACCGACAGGGGGTAGGAACACTGAAGCTTTCTTT.

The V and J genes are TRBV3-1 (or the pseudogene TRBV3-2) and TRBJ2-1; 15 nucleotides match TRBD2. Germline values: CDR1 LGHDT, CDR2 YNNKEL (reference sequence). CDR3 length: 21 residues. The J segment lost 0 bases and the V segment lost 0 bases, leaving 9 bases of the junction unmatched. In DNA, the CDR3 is TGTGCCAGCAGCCAAGATCCCGGACTAGCGGGGGGGCCAAACTCCTACAATGAGCAGTTCTTC. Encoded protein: CASSQDPGLAGGPNSYNEQFF.